The 15 T cell receptor beta chains presented below share a single source sample, sequenced in a study of shared clonotypes between healthy human individuals. The assay was immunoSEQ multiplex PCR, and TCRdb's table has in-frame clones only and misses some. Found here are about 1.1 million clones, 75% to 85% of them singletons; the top ten hold 0.6% to 0.75%. Sequencing input: memory CD4+ T cells from PBMCs. Specified subset: CD45RA-negative fraction. Receptors were obtained from a man in his late teens or twenties in good health. Some clones in this sample may be carry-over from other donors' samples.

This clone was counted a few times. The chain combines TRBV5-4 with TRBJ2-3; 10 positions agree with TRBD2. CDR3 length: 17 residues. V was pared by 0 bases and J by 10 bases, with 14 bases of the junction left unmatched. Germline loops: CDR1 SGHNT, CDR2 YYREEE (reference sequence). As DNA, the CDR3 is TGTGCCAGCAGCTTGGCGCTAGCGGGGGCCGGGCAACGGGCGCAGTATTTT. It translates to CASSLALAGAGQRAQYF.

This clone was picked up a small number of times. The V gene is TRBV30, the J gene TRBJ1-1; D perhaps matches TRBD1 (6 bases). V was clipped by 3 bases and J by 6 bases, with 11 bases between them. The CDR3 sequence is 12 residues long. Looked up from germline, CDR1 is GTSNPN and CDR2 is SVGIG (reference sequence). The chain's CDR3 is CAWSGRGAEAFF. In DNA form, the CDR3 reads TGTGCCTGGAGCGGCAGGGGAGCTGAAGCTTTCTTT.

V gene TRBV27 combines with J gene TRBJ2-3; 7 bases agree with TRBD1. Germline CDR1 reads MNHEY; CDR2 reads SMNVEV (reference sequence). The CDR3 extends over 14 amino acids. The trim removed 7 bases at V and 6 bases at J, leaving 10 bases unmatched. The CDR3 bases are TGTGCCAGCATTGAGACAGGGAGAGTCGATACGCAGTATTTT. Its translation: CASIETGRVDTQYF.

Details on this clone: Since a far larger clone is one base different, this is likely a read error. Other nucleotide sequences in the sample specify the same CDR3. V and J are TRBV30 and TRBJ1-4, with D uncertain. The CDR3 loop spans 14 amino acids. Trimming took 0 bases from V and 8 from J, leaving 13 bases between them. Germline loops: CDR1 GTSNPN, CDR2 SVGIG (reference sequence). Here the CDR3 DNA reads TGTGCCTGGAGTGTACTGGGTAGCCGGGAAAAACTGTTTTTT. Translated: CAWSVLGSREKLFF.

The chain recombines TRBV7-9 with TRBJ2-5, with a possible D match to TRBD1 (6 bases). Trimming shortened V by 3 bases and J by 2 bases, and 7 bases separated the two germline ends. The CDR3 contains 13 residues. Germline V gene data show CDR1 as SEHNR and CDR2 as FQNEAQ (reference sequence). The CDR3, as DNA: TGTGCCAGCAGCTTCAGGGGTCAAGAGACCCAGTACTTC. The encoded protein is CASSFRGQETQYF.

J is TRBJ2-1 and V is TRBV6-4; 7 bases map to TRBD1. Germline loops: CDR1 MRHNA, CDR2 SNTAGT. The V gene end was trimmed by 3 bases and the J gene end by 5 bases; junction bases not matched to a gene: 4. The CDR3 has 14 amino acids. The CDR3 DNA reads TGTGCCAGCAGTGAGACAGGGTCCCACAATGAGCAGTTCTTC. Translating it yields CASSETGSHNEQFF.

This chain joins TRBV28 and TRBJ1-4; no clear D. V lost 8 bases to trimming and J lost 0 bases, with 13 bases between them. The V gene's germline CDR1 is MDHEN and CDR2 SYDVKM. CDR3 length: 15 amino acids. CDR3 region: CASFSAGATNEKLFF. DNA of the CDR3: TGTGCCAGCTTTAGCGCGGGAGCAACTAATGAAAAACTGTTTTTT.

With regard to this clone: Other DNA sequences within the sample encode an identical CDR3. The V and J genes are TRBV10-3 and TRBJ2-2; D unresolved. The CDR3 has 12 residues. With 0 bases removed from V and 7 bases from J, the gap between germline ends came to 3 bases. Germline CDR1 reads ENHRY; CDR2 reads SYGVKD. CDR3 loop: CAISESSGELFF. DNA of the CDR3: TGTGCCATCAGTGAGTCGAGCGGGGAGCTGTTTTTT.

The chain recombines TRBV7-3 with TRBJ2-7; 9 positions match TRBD2. This CDR3 contains 13 residues. The germline V gene has CDR1 SGHTA and CDR2 FQGTGA. V dropped 8 bases and J dropped 2; count of bases not matched to a gene: 4. The DNA of the CDR3 is TGTGCCAGCGCCCTAGCGGGAACCTACGAGCAGTACTTC. Its protein product is CASALAGTYEQYF. The complete variable domain, with remaining parts taken from reference TRBV7-3 and TRBJ2-7, reads GAGVSQTPSNKVTEKGKYVELRCDPISGHTALYWYRQSLGQGPEFLIYFQGTGAADDSGLPNDRFFAVRPEGSVSTLKIQRTERGDSAVYLCASALAGTYEQYFGPGTRLTVT.

The V call is TRBV10-1, the J call TRBJ1-2, with TRBD1 matching 8 bases. Per the germline V gene, CDR1 is WNHNN and CDR2 is SYGVQD (reference sequence). This CDR3 spans 16 amino acids. Trimming cost V 7 bases and J 3 bases; bases outside gene matches: 13. This CDR3 is CASTQHRQGIHYGYTF. The CDR3 region has the DNA TGCGCCAGCACCCAACACAGACAGGGGATTCACTATGGCTACACCTTC.

This clone was found once. A much larger clone differs by one base, so this may be a read error. The V and J genes are TRBV7-9 and TRBJ2-1; D is ambiguous. The CDR3 totals 13 residues. CDR1 is SEHNR and CDR2 is FQNEAQ in the germline V gene (reference sequence). V was clipped by 2 bases and J by 2 bases, with 4 bases between them. CDR3 bases: TGTGCCAGCAGCTTAACGGCCTACAATGAGCAGTTCTTC. Translated: CASSLTAYNEQFF.

The chain employs TRBV12-2 and TRBJ2-7; the tabulated D call, TRBD2, remains unverified against the DNA. TRBV12-2 constitutes a pseudogene. The CDR3 sequence is 17 residues long. The CDR3 DNA is TGTGCAAGTCGCTTAGCGTCGGTTGAGCGGGAGGTTCTCGAGCAGTACTTC. It is translated as CASRLASVEREVLEQYF.

This rearrangement joins TRBV28 to TRBJ2-1, with 12 positions matching TRBD2. The CDR3 is made up of 19 amino acids. The germline V gene encodes CDR1 MDHEN and CDR2 SYDVKM. Germline trimming cut 8 bases from V and 2 bases from J; bases unmatched to any gene: 16. For the CDR3, the DNA is TGTGCCAGCCAACTTGGGCTAGCGGGAGGGTATAGGGCCTACAATGAGCAGTTCTTC. Protein: CASQLGLAGGYRAYNEQFF.

About this clone itself: A much bigger clone sits one base away, suggesting this may be a read error. The chain uses TRBV9 and TRBJ2-2, with 8 bases aligning to TRBD1. This CDR3 region has 14 residues. The germline gives CDR1 SGDLS, CDR2 YYNGEE. With 4 bases clipped from V and 4 bases from J, the junction kept 3 bases outside the gene matches. The CDR3 DNA sequence: TGTGCCAGCAGCCGGACAGGGAGCACCGGGGAGCTGTTTTTT. It yields the protein CASSRTGSTGELFF.

The chain recombines TRBV25-1 with TRBJ2-3, with D perhaps matching TRBD2 (5 bases). Trimming removed 7 bases at V and 6 bases at J, with 17 bases between. CDR1 is MGHDK and CDR2 is SYGVNS in the germline V gene. The CDR3 has 14 residues. CDR3 sequence: CASTPSKREDTQYF. The CDR3 nucleotides read TGTGCCAGCACTCCCTCCAAGAGGGAGGATACGCAGTATTTT.